A single sample is the source of the 17 T cell receptor beta chains below, sequenced in a study of OX40 agonist ivuxolimab in advanced cancers. Libraries were prepared by immunoSEQ multiplex PCR; TCRdb keeps only in-frame clonotypes and omits some of them. The data hold about 21,000 clones, with more than 75% observed a single time. The source material was CD4+ or CD8+ T cells sorted from blood, sampled in a trial of the OX40 agonist ivuxolimab. The receptor set was obtained from an adult with an advanced solid tumor such as melanoma, head and neck, liver or kidney cancer.

The chain joins TRBV7-9 to TRBJ1-2; the D is unclear. V lost 5 bases, J lost 4 bases, and 11 bases lay in between. The CDR3 sequence is 13 residues long. Germline loops: CDR1 SEHNR, CDR2 FQNEAQ (reference sequence). The CDR3 region is CASSVPEIYGYTF. In DNA form, the CDR3 reads TGTGCCAGCAGCGTACCAGAGATCTATGGCTACACCTTC.

The V gene is TRBV6-6, the J gene TRBJ2-7; D possibly matches TRBD1 or TRBD2 (5 bases each). Germline lookup yields CDR1 MNHNY and CDR2 SVGAGI (reference sequence). The CDR3 runs to 14 residues. Trimming stripped 3 bases from V and 6 bases from J, with 15 bases between. DNA of the CDR3: TGTGCCAGCAGTTATTCTTCGGGGCGAGGCGAGCAGTACTTC. Translating it yields CASSYSSGRGEQYF.

Here the CDR3 reads CASSYSVNRGTEAFF. The CDR3, as DNA: TGTGCCAGCAGTTACTCGGTGAACAGGGGCACTGAAGCTTTCTTT. The chain joins TRBV6-6 to TRBJ1-1; 7 bases fit TRBD1. Trimming at V came to 0 bases and at J to 4 bases, leaving 5 bases not matched to a gene. CDR1 is MNHNY, CDR2 SVGAGI, per germline (reference sequence). The CDR3 has 15 residues.

The genes are TRBV19 and TRBJ1-5, with TRBD1 as a possible D gene (5 bases). The V end was cut by 6 bases, the J end by 5 bases, with 20 bases between. The CDR3 is 16 amino acids. Germline values: CDR1 LNHDA, CDR2 SQIVND (reference sequence). The CDR3 nucleotides read TGTGCCAGTAGCTACCAACCGGGGCGTGAGCATCAGCCCCAGCATTTT. This gives the protein CASSYQPGREHQPQHF.

The rearrangement joins TRBV13 to TRBJ2-7; D is perhaps TRBD1 or TRBD2 (5 bases each). The CDR3 is 14 residues long. Germline V CDR1 and CDR2: PRHDT, FYEKMQ (reference sequence). Trimming left V 4 bases short and J 3 bases short, with 13 bases between. The CDR3 region is CASSSWDLNYEQYF. CDR3 DNA: TGTGCCAGCAGCTCCTGGGACCTAAACTACGAGCAGTACTTC.

This chain links TRBV19 with TRBJ2-7; the D call may be TRBD1 or TRBD2 (5 bases each). The CDR3 consists of 17 residues. CDR1 LNHDA and CDR2 SQIVND come from the germline V gene (reference sequence). Between the trimmed V and J ends, which lost 1 base and 6 bases, there was a span of 22 bases. The CDR3 reads CASSIAFRAALGGEQYF. DNA of the CDR3: TGTGCCAGTAGTATAGCCTTCAGGGCAGCACTAGGCGGCGAGCAGTACTTC.

Only one count was recorded for this clone. The chain uses TRBV2 and TRBJ2-3, with 11 nucleotides matching TRBD2. V shed 11 bases, J shed 6 bases, and the junction held 7 bases outside the gene matches. This CDR3 has 13 amino acids. CDR1 and CDR2 (germline): SNHLY, FYNNEI. The CDR3 loop reads CAQVTSGMDTQYF. CDR3 sequence (DNA): TGTGCCCAAGTGACTAGCGGGATGGATACGCAGTATTTT. Together with reference TRBV2 and TRBJ2-3, the CDR3 gives the full variable domain: EPEVTQTPSHQVTQMGQEVILRCVPISNHLYFYWYRQILGQKVEFLVSFYNNEISEKSEIFDDQFSVERPDGSNFTLKIRSTKLEDSAMYFCAQVTSGMDTQYFGPGTRLTVL.

V is TRBV9 and J is TRBJ2-1; the D call may be TRBD1 or TRBD2 (6 bases each). CDR3 length equals 15 residues. Trimming cost V 0 bases and J 3 bases, with 10 bases left between them. Germline CDR1 SGDLS, CDR2 YYNGEE. CDR3 DNA: TGTGCCAGCAGCGTAGAGGGGGGCGGCTACAATGAGCAGTTCTTC. Translating gives CASSVEGGGYNEQFF.

The chain is built from TRBV11-2 and TRBJ2-1; TRBD2 matches at 8 bases. The CDR3 is 15 residues long. V shed 5 bases, J shed 8 bases, and the junction held 11 bases outside the gene matches. CDR1 is SGHAT, CDR2 FQNNGV, per germline. In DNA, the CDR3 is TGTGCCAGCAGCCAACGGGGACTAGTAAGCCATGAGCAGTTCTTC. Amino acids: CASSQRGLVSHEQFF.

This clone came up a few times. The J gene is TRBJ1-1, the V gene TRBV6-6, with 9 bases fitting TRBD1. Germline lookup yields CDR1 MNHNY and CDR2 SVGAGI (reference sequence). Unmatched junction bases numbered 7, after V lost 4 bases and J lost 1 base. CDR3 size: 16 residues. The chain's CDR3 is CASSWDRVHGNTEAFF. The CDR3 DNA reads TGTGCCAGCAGTTGGGACAGGGTGCACGGGAACACTGAAGCTTTCTTT.

The V gene is TRBV6-6, the J gene TRBJ2-6, with TRBD1 matching 7 bases. This CDR3 is built from 15 residues. V was clipped by 7 bases and J by 3 bases; unmatched bases: 6. Germline lookup yields CDR1 MNHNY and CDR2 SVGAGI (reference sequence). DNA of the CDR3: TGTGCCAGCAAGGGTTGGGACAGTGGGGCCAACGTCCTGACTTTC. Amino acids: CASKGWDSGANVLTF.

The rearrangement joins TRBV7-9 to TRBJ2-7; 7 bases are shared with TRBD1. CDR1 SEHNR and CDR2 FQNEAQ come from the germline V gene (reference sequence). V lost 5 bases, J lost 0 bases, and 10 bases stayed unmatched. The CDR3 runs 16 residues. The CDR3 loop is CASSAKVEGASYEQYF. The CDR3 bases are TGTGCCAGCAGCGCCAAGGTAGAGGGGGCCTCCTACGAGCAGTACTTC.

The rearrangement links TRBV6-1 to TRBJ2-2; D not resolved. Trimming took 1 base from V and 6 from J, leaving 12 bases between them. The CDR3 covers 15 residues. CDR1 and CDR2 (germline): MNHNS, SASEGT. This CDR3 is CASSEGAGKSGELFF. The CDR3 DNA reads as TGTGCCAGCAGTGAAGGAGCAGGCAAGTCCGGGGAGCTGTTTTTT.

The chain joins TRBV5-1 to TRBJ2-7; D not resolved. Germline V gene sequence: CDR1 SGHRS, CDR2 YFSETQ. This CDR3 region has 13 residues. The ends were cut back, 4 bases at V and 3 bases at J, with 11 bases in the middle. This chain's CDR3 is CASSPSDGYEQYF. The DNA of the CDR3 is TGCGCCAGCAGCCCATCCGACGGCTACGAGCAGTACTTC. The whole variable domain, remainder taken from reference TRBV5-1 and TRBJ2-7, is KAGVTQTPRYLIKTRGQQVTLSCSPISGHRSVSWYQQTPGQGLQFLFEYFSETQRNKGNFPGRFSGRQFSNSRSEMNVSTLELGDSALYLCASSPSDGYEQYFGPGTRLTVT.

The genes are TRBV27 and TRBJ2-1; 8 bases are a match to TRBD1. This CDR3 comprises 14 residues. V shed 6 bases and J 4 bases; nucleotides not matched to a gene: 5. Germline V gives CDR1 MNHEY, CDR2 SMNVEV (reference sequence). Here the CDR3 DNA reads TGTGCCAGCAGCATCGACAGGGGTTACAATGAGCAGTTCTTC. This gives the protein CASSIDRGYNEQFF.

This sequence joins TRBV21-1 and TRBJ1-1. TRBV21-1 is marked as a pseudogene. CDR3 length equals 16 residues. The CDR3 DNA reads TGTGCCAGCAGCAAAGGGGAGGGGGCGAGAGTCACTGAAGCTTTCTTT. Protein sequence: CASSKGEGARVTEAFF.

The gene calls are TRBV6-1 and TRBJ1-2; 9 bases align to TRBD1. The CDR3 totals 14 residues. Trimming removed 8 bases from V and 4 bases from J; junction bases left unmatched: 8. CDR1 MNHNS and CDR2 SASEGT come from the germline V gene. CDR3 DNA: TGTGCCAGCGAAACAGGGGGCTGGGTCTATGGCTACACCTTC. It translates to CASETGGWVYGYTF.